Detailed here is one TCR beta chain. This clone was seen once. Its antigen is currently not known. It has no much larger one-base neighbor in the sample; base qualities were not kept. Repertoires were sampled repeatedly over the course of chemoradiotherapy, so clonal expansion could be followed in the tumor microenvironment. This entry belongs to a study of chemoradiotherapy in HPV16-positive cancers (dated by TCRdb to between 2022 and 2023). Describing the broader study: Candidate HPV-specific T-cell clones and common TCR motifs were defined through functional T-cell assays on cells from a couple of HPV16-positive patients. The study asked whether T-cell immunity against the HPV oncoproteins E6 and E7 changes during chemoradiotherapy and whether it affects survival. The candidate HPV-specific TCRs and motifs were subsequently tracked in TCR repertoires obtained from roughly 85 patients with HPV-related cancers. Study-wide conclusions, independent of this receptor: Expansion of candidate HPV-specific clones and E7-related TCR motifs was observed in the tumor microenvironment during treatment, whereas no such expansion was observed for non-HPV-specific T cells. The functional definition of HPV-specific T cells was derived from only a couple of HPV16-positive patients, and the survival association was reported for HPV16-positive patients. Improved recurrence-free survival in HPV16-positive patients was associated with expansion of HPV-responsive T cells during chemoradiotherapy.

The CDR3 contains 13 residues, cysteine and phenylalanine counted. The DNA shown is the 39-base CDR3, in frame from base 1. V is reduced by 5 bases and J by 6 bases, leaving a spacing of 13 bases between them. According to the germline V gene, CDR1 reads SGHTA and CDR2 reads FQGNSA. The receptor library was made with the immunoSEQ multiplex PCR assay. As stored in TCRdb, this immuneACCESS dataset retains in-frame rearrangements with V and J assigned. A fraction of the clones does not appear; measured against another copy, unresolved V genes explain less than half of the discrepancy, and the remainder lacks a known reason. The sample table contains 55,000 to 85,000 clones; only one count was recorded for more than 70% of them. The ten largest account for 4% to 4.5% of the sample.

This receptor was identified in a human donor with HPV-associated anogenital cancer. This material consisted of blood, taken from a patient who underwent chemoradiotherapy. The chain uses TRBV7-2 and TRBJ1-1; the best D guess is TRBD1, with 5 bases matching. The DNA reads as follows: TGTGCCAGCAGCCTCCGACAGTTCGCTGAAGCTTTCTTT. This encodes CASSLRQFAEAFF.